A single T cell receptor (beta chain) is shown here with its context. This specimen belongs to a study of control samples from healthy donors and cancer patients. The CDR3 sequence is 14 residues long. CDR1 and CDR2 from the germline V gene are SGHRS and YFSETQ. Trimming stripped 0 bases from V and 3 bases from J, with 9 bases between. The method was immunoSEQ multiplex PCR; TCRdb's version includes in-frame clones alone and lacks a portion of them. The profile shows 150,000 or so clones, about 90% of them singletons. Material: blood. The TCR originated in a man younger than 35 in good health. The chain links TRBV5-1 to TRBJ2-5, with D hard to call. In DNA, the CDR3 is TGCGCCAGCAGCTTGGTGGCTGGGGAAGAGACCCAGTACTTC. Protein product: CASSLVAGEETQYF.